This TCR beta chain emerged from a study of T cells in localized non-small cell lung cancer. The CDR3 spans 14 residues. Unmatched junction bases numbered 9, after V lost 5 bases and J lost 5 bases. CDR1 and CDR2 from the germline V gene are GTSNPN and SVGIG (reference sequence). Here immunoSEQ multiplex PCR was the method, and the copy in TCRdb shows in-frame clones only, minus some. The sample holds 45,000 to 55,000 clones, around 86% seen once. V gene TRBV30 combines with J gene TRBJ2-5, with TRBD2 matching over 9 bases. The sequence came from a male donor at least 60 years old with stage III squamous cell lung carcinoma. The sequencing here drew on peripheral blood, taken before any cancer treatment. The CDR3 is CAWEQTGLAETQYF. The CDR3 region has the DNA TGTGCCTGGGAACAGACGGGACTAGCTGAGACCCAGTACTTC. Full variable domain (remainder filled in from reference TRBV30 and TRBJ2-5): SQTIHQWPATLVQPVGSPLSLECTVEGTSNPNLYWYRQAAGRGLQLLFYSVGIGQISSEVPQNLSASRPQDRQFILSSKKLLLSDSGFYLCAWEQTGLAETQYFGPGTRLLVL.